This T cell receptor (beta chain) was documented in a study of OX40 agonist ivuxolimab in advanced cancers. Study-level background: Age averaged around 59 years (range roughly 23 to 90), and just over 80% were male. Partial responses occurred in Three dose-escalation patients, one with hepatocellular carcinoma and two with cutaneous melanoma.

This table comes from immunoSEQ multiplex PCR, and its TCRdb copy is limited to in-frame clones, with some not included. Of roughly 100,000 clones in the sample, 90% were seen once. Germline loops: CDR1 SGDLS, CDR2 YYNGEE. The CDR3 is 13 residues long. Deletions cut 6 bases from V and 4 bases from J, with 14 bases between. Autoimmune disease history or systemic immunosuppression was exclusionary. On this clone itself: Its antigen is as yet unknown.

Regarding the study as a whole: Researchers report that CD8+ T cells had, on average, more expanded clones than CD4+.

Material: CD4+ or CD8+ T cells sorted from blood, obtained in a trial of the OX40 agonist ivuxolimab. This clonotype was obtained from an adult with an advanced solid tumor such as melanoma, head and neck, liver or kidney cancer. The J gene is TRBJ2-7, the V gene TRBV9; the D is unclear. The CDR3 bases are TGTGCCAGCAAAGGGAAGGAGCTTTACGAGCAGTACTTC. It specifies CASKGKELYEQYF.